This T cell receptor beta chain was captured by sequencing in a study of blood T cells in healthy people across ages. This clonotype was counted a few times. Its specificity is unknown. Study findings and constraints: The CMV status of each donor remained undetermined, and this could have confounded shifts in expanded clonotypes. PBMCs left unsorted prevented a conclusive naive versus antigen-experienced comparison.

Trimming shortened V by 4 bases and J by 3 bases, and 16 bases separated the two germline ends. Germline V gene sequence: CDR1 MNHEY, CDR2 SMNVEV (reference sequence). The CDR3 has 15 residues. Alongside a J-beta primer mix, a sample-barcoded 5' primer served in a second PCR lasting roughly 6 to 12 cycles. The authors tagged each cDNA molecule using a template-switch adaptor with 12 random nucleotides. Every sample returned 2.5 million or more CDR3-containing paired-end reads. TCRdb used MiXCR to reprocess the 5' RACE reads, holding one entry per CDR3 protein. The sample holds roughly 1.5 million distinct CDR3 sequences, about 42% seen once.

This TCR was recovered from a young woman in good health. What was sequenced was blood. The chain employs TRBV27 and TRBJ2-7; D is perhaps TRBD1 or TRBD2 (5 bases each). CDR3 DNA: TGTGCCAGCAGTTCCCCCGGGACGCCGGTCTACGAGCAGTACTTC. Encoded protein: CASSSPGTPVYEQYF.